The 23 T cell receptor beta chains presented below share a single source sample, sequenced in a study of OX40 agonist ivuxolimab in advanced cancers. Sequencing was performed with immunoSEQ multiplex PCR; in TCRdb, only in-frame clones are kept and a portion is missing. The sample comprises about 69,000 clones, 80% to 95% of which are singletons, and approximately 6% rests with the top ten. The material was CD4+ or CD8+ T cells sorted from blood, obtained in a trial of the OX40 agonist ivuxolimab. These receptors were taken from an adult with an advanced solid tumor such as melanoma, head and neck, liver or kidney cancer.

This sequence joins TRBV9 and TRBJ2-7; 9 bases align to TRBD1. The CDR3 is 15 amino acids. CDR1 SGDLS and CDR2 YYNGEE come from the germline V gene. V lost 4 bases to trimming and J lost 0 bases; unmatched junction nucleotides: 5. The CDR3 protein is CASSLTGGPSYEQYF. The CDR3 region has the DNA TGTGCCAGCAGCTTAACAGGGGGCCCCTCCTACGAGCAGTACTTC.

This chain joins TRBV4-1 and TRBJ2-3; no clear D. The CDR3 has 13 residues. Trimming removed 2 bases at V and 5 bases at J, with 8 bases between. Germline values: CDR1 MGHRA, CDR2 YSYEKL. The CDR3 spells CASSQPPEDTQYF. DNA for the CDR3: TGCGCCAGCAGCCAACCCCCAGAAGATACGCAGTATTTT.

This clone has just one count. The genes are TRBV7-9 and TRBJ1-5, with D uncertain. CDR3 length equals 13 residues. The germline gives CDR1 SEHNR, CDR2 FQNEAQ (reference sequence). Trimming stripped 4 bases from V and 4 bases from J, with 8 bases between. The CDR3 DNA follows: TGTGCCAGCAGCTCCGCTTATAATCAGCCCCAGCATTTT. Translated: CASSSAYNQPQHF.

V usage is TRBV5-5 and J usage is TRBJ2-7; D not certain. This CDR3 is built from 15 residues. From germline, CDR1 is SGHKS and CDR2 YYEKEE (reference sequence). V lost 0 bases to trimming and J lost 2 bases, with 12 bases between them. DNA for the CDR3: TGTGCCAGCAGCTTGGCCTTTAGGGCGGCCTACGAGCAGTACTTC. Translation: CASSLAFRAAYEQYF.

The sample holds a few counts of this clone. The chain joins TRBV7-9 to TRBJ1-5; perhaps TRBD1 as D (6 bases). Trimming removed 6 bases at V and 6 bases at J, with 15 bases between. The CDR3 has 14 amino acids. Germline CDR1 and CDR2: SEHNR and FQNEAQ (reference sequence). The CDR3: CASSVTGSGQPQHF. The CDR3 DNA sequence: TGTGCCAGCAGTGTGACAGGTTCGGGTCAGCCCCAGCATTTT.

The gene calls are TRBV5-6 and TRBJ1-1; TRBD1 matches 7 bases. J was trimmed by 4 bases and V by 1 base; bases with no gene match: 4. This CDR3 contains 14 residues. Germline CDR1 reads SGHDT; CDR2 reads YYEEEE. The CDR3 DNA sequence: TGTGCCAGCAGCTTGCGACAGGGTGGCACTGAAGCTTTCTTT. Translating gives CASSLRQGGTEAFF.

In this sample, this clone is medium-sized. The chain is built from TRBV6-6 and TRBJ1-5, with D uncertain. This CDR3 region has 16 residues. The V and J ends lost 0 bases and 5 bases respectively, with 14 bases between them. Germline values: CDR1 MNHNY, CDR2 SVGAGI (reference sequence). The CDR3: CASSYSRNGLYQPQHF. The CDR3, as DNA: TGTGCCAGCAGTTACTCGCGAAATGGGTTATATCAGCCCCAGCATTTT.

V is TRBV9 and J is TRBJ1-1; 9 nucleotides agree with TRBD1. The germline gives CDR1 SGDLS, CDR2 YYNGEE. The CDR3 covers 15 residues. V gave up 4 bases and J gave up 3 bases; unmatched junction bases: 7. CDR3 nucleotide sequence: TGTGCCAGCAGCCCCGGGACAGGGAGGGACACTGAAGCTTTCTTT. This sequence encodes CASSPGTGRDTEAFF.

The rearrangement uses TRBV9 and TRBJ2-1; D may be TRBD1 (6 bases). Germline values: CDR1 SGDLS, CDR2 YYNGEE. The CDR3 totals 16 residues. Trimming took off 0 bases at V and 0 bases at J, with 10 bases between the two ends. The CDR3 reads CASSVGQGSSYNEQFF. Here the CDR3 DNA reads TGTGCCAGCAGCGTAGGGCAGGGGAGCTCCTACAATGAGCAGTTCTTC.

The DNA for the CDR3 is TGTGCCAGTAGTATTGGACAGCCAATCAATGAGCAGTTCTTC. Translation gives CASSIGQPINEQFF. This chain connects TRBV19 to TRBJ2-1, with D perhaps TRBD1 (6 bases). Germline loops: CDR1 LNHDA, CDR2 SQIVND (reference sequence). Trimming shortened V by 3 bases and J by 6 bases, and 12 bases separated the two germline ends. This CDR3 contains 14 residues.

CDR3 sequence (DNA): TGTGCCAGTAGTTTATGGACAGGGCCGGACACTGAAGCTTTCTTT. It translates to CASSLWTGPDTEAFF. The J gene is TRBJ1-1, the V gene TRBV19, with 8 bases matching TRBD1. The junction had 8 bases not matched to a gene; V was cut back by 5 bases and J by 3 bases. CDR1 is LNHDA and CDR2 is SQIVND in the germline V gene (reference sequence). CDR3 size: 15 residues. Full variable domain (missing parts from reference TRBV19 and TRBJ1-1): DGGITQSPKYLFRKEGQNVTLSCEQNLNHDAMYWYRQDPGQGLRLIYYSQIVNDFQKGDIAEGYSVSREKKESFPLTVTSAQKNPTAFYLCASSLWTGPDTEAFFGQGTRLTVV.

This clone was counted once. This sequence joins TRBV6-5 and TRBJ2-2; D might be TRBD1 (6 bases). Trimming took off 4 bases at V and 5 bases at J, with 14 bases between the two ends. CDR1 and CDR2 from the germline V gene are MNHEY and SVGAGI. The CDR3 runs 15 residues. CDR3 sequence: CASSSRTDRTGELFF. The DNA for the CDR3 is TGTGCCAGCAGTTCCAGGACAGATAGAACCGGGGAGCTGTTTTTT.

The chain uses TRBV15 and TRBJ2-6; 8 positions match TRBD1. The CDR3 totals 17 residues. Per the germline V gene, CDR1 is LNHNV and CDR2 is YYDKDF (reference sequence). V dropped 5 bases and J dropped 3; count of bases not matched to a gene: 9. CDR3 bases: TGTGCCACCAGCTCAGGGGGCGGCGGATATGGGGCCAACGTCCTGACTTTC. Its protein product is CATSSGGGGYGANVLTF.

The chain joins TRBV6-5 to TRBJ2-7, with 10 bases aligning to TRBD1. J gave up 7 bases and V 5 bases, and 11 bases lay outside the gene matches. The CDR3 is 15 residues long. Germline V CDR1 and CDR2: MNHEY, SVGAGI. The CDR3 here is CASSGGQGSPWEQYF. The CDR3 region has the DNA TGTGCCAGCAGTGGGGGACAGGGGTCACCTTGGGAGCAGTACTTC.

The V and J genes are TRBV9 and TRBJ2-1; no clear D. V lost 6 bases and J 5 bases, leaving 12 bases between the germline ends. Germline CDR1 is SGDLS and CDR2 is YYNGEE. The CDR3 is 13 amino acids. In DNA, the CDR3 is TGTGCCAGCACCCCCGACGTAAACAATGAGCAGTTCTTC. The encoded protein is CASTPDVNNEQFF.

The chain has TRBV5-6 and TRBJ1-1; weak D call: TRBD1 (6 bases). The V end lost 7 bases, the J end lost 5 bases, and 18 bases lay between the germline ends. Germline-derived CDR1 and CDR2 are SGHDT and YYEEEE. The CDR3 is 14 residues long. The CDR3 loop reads CASLGQQGRTEAFF. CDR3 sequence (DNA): TGTGCCAGCCTGGGACAACAAGGGCGGACTGAAGCTTTCTTT.

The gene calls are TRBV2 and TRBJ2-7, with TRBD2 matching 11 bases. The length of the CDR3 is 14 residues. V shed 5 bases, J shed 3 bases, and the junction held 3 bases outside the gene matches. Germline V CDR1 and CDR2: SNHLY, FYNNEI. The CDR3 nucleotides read TGTGCCAGCAGTTACACTAGCGGGAGCTACGAGCAGTACTTC. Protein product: CASSYTSGSYEQYF.

The CDR3 nucleotides are TGTGCCAGCAGCTTAGTGGGATCAGATACGCAGTATTTT. Translation gives CASSLVGSDTQYF. The V gene is TRBV7-3, the J gene TRBJ2-3; D is unclear. Trimming stripped 2 bases from V and 4 bases from J, with 7 bases between. The germline V gene encodes CDR1 SGHTA and CDR2 FQGTGA. The CDR3 totals 13 residues.

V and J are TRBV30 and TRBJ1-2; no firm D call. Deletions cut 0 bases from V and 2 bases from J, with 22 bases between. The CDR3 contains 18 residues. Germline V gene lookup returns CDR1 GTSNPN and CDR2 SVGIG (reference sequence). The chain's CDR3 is CAWSVSGSGSRHNYGYTF. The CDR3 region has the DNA TGTGCCTGGAGTGTAAGTGGGTCGGGCAGCCGGCACAACTATGGCTACACCTTC. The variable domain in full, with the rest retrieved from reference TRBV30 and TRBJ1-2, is SQTIHQWPATLVQPVGSPLSLECTVEGTSNPNLYWYRQAAGRGLQLLFYSVGIGQISSEVPQNLSASRPQDRQFILSSKKLLLSDSGFYLCAWSVSGSGSRHNYGYTFGSGTRLTVV.

CDR3 protein: CASSPSPLAYEQYF. CDR3 coding DNA: TGTGCCAGCAGCCCCAGCCCACTAGCCTACGAGCAGTACTTC. The chain carries TRBV9 and TRBJ2-7; tentatively, D is TRBD2 (5 bases). Germline V CDR1 and CDR2: SGDLS, YYNGEE. CDR3 length: 14 residues. Trimming took 4 bases from V and 2 from J, leaving 13 bases between them.

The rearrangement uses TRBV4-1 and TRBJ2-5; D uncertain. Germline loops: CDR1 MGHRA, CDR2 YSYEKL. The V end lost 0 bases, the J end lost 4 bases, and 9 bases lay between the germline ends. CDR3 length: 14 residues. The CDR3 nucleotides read TGCGCCAGCAGCCAAGAACCCGGGCCAGAGACCCAGTACTTC. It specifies CASSQEPGPETQYF.

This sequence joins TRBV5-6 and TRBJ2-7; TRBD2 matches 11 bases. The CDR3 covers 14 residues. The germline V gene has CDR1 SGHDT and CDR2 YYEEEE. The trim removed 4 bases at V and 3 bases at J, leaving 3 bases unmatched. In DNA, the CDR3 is TGTGCCAGCAGCACGGGACTAGCGGTCTACGAGCAGTACTTC. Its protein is CASSTGLAVYEQYF.

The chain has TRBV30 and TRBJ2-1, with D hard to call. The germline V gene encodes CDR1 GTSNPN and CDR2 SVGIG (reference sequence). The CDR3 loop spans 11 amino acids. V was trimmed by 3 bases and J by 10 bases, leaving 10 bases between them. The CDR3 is CAWSPLGEQFF. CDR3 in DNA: TGTGCCTGGAGCCCCTTGGGGGAGCAGTTCTTC.